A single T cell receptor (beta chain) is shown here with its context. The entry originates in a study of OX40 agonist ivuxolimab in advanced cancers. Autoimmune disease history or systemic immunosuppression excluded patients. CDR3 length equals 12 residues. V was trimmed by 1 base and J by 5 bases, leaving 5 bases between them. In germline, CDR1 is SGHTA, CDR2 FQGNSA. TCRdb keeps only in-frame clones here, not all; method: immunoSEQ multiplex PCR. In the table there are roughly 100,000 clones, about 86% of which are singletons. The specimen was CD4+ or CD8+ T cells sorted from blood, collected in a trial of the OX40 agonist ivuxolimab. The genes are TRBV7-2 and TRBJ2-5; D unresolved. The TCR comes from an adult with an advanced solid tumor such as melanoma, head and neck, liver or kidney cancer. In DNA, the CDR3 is TGTGCCAGCAGCTTAGGACTCGAGACCCAGTACTTC. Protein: CASSLGLETQYF.